The clone carrying this TCR beta chain appeared a few times. The antigen remains unidentified. The source of the sample is a study of beta chain features in type 1 diabetes. The study, taken as a whole, reports: Insertions were fewer and deletions more numerous at VDJ junctions in type 1 diabetes patients.

Purity of each sorted population was above 95%. cDNA synthesis used the whole RNA isolate, giving expressed TCRB sequences. The assay was immunoSEQ multiplex PCR, and TCRdb's table has in-frame clones only and misses some. The sample holds under 450,000 clones; around 16% are singletons and the top ten take approximately 0.02%. The sample was naive CD4+ T cells from blood. This TCR was recovered from a woman under 30 in good health.

In DNA, the CDR3 is TGTGCCAGCAGTTTCGGGACTCTCGATGAGCAGTTCTTC. As protein: CASSFGTLDEQFF. The V call is TRBV5-6, the J call TRBJ2-1; a possible D gene is TRBD2 (6 bases). The length of the CDR3 is 13 residues. Germline V gene sequence: CDR1 SGHDT, CDR2 YYEEEE. The V and J ends lost 5 bases and 8 bases respectively, with 14 bases between them. Based on the CDR3 plus reference TRBV5-6 and TRBJ2-1, the full variable domain is DAGVTQSPTHLIKTRGQQVTLRCSPKSGHDTVSWYQQALGQGPQFIFQYYEEEERQRGNFPDRFSGHQFPNYSSELNVNALLLGDSALYLCASSFGTLDEQFFGPGTRLTVL.